A selection of T cell receptor beta chains follows, all from one sample in a study of blood T cells in healthy people across ages. A single record per CDR3 protein comes from TCRdb applying MiXCR to the 5' RACE reads. The table shows about 700,000 distinct CDR3 sequences, with roughly 30% occurring only once. The sample taken for sequencing was blood. These receptors all come from an elderly woman in good health. Both conserved end residues are part of each CDR3. Fields, in order: clone size, J gene, V gene, D gene, CDR3 protein, CDR3 DNA. A D gene is named only where the DNA matches it firmly. Size is omitted from some rows. Given values are once, few, many or a class for expanded clones.

.	TRBJ2-2	TRBV20-1	.	CSARERTGTSKLFF	TGCAGTGCTAGAGAACGAACCGGGACTTCCAAGCTGTTTTTT
few	TRBJ1-1	TRBV27	.	CASTRSLKAAEAFF	TGTGCCAGCACCCGTTCCCTCAAGGCGGCTGAAGCTTTCTTT
many	TRBJ2-7	TRBV5-1	.	CASSFTASSYEQYF	TGCGCCAGCAGCTTTACAGCGAGCTCCTACGAGCAGTACTTC
few	TRBJ1-1	TRBV20-1	.	CSSVPRRYTEAFF	TGCAGTTCAGTACCCCGGAGGTACACTGAAGCTTTCTTT
.	TRBJ2-3	TRBV3-1	TRBD2	CVSSRATSGRAKYTQYF	TGTGTCAGCAGCCGTGCGACTAGCGGGAGGGCCAAGTATACGCAGTATTTT
many	TRBJ2-5	TRBV19	.	CASSRGKTQYF	TGTGCCAGTAGCCGCGGGAAGACCCAGTACTTC
few	TRBJ2-3	TRBV5-1	TRBD1	CASSLGRTGDTDTQYF	TGTGCCAGCAGCTTGGGACGGACAGGAGACACAGATACGCAGTATTTT
many	TRBJ2-5	TRBV12-3/TRBV12-4	.	CASSLATESPQYF	TGTGCCAGCAGTTTAGCAACAGAGTCTCCCCAGTACTTC
few	TRBJ2-7	TRBV10-3	.	CAISLLLASDEQYF	TGTGCCATCAGCCTCCTCCTAGCGTCCGATGAGCAGTACTTC
many	TRBJ2-3	TRBV20-1	.	CSARDPGPADTQYF	TGCAGTGCTAGAGATCCCGGCCCAGCAGATACGCAGTATTTT
.	TRBJ1-4	TRBV27	.	CASIFGMANEKLFF	TGTGCCAGCATCTTTGGAATGGCTAATGAAAAACTGTTTTTT
.	TRBJ2-6	TRBV5-1	.	CASSLGHHSGANVLTF	TGCGCCAGCAGCTTGGGACACCACTCTGGGGCCAACGTCCTGACTTTC
.	TRBJ2-5	TRBV6-6	TRBD2	CASSEGRGVQETQYF	TGTGCCAGCAGCGAGGGACGGGGGGTCCAAGAGACCCAGTACTTC
.	TRBJ2-1	TRBV6-2/TRBV6-3	.	CASSYLAPYNEQFF	TGTGCCAGCAGTTACCTAGCGCCTTACAATGAGCAGTTCTTC
few	TRBJ1-1	TRBV24-1	.	CATSSAPLTEAFF	TGTGCCACCAGTTCTGCCCCCCTGACTGAAGCTTTCTTT
many	TRBJ1-5	TRBV27	.	CASGKIGISNQPQHF	TGTGCCAGCGGGAAGATCGGAATTAGCAATCAGCCCCAGCATTTT
many	TRBJ2-3	TRBV6-1	.	CATSRRTDTQYF	TGTGCCACCTCCCGGCGCACAGATACGCAGTATTTT
.	TRBJ1-1	TRBV5-1	.	CASSTETGGTTEAFF	TGCGCCAGCAGTACAGAGACCGGTGGGACAACTGAAGCTTTCTTT
.	TRBJ1-2	TRBV19	.	CASTVPGIYGYTF	TGTGCCAGTACGGTCCCGGGAATCTATGGCTACACCTTC
few	TRBJ1-3	TRBV29-1	.	CSVGWGAGNTIYF	TGCAGCGTTGGGTGGGGCGCTGGAAACACCATATATTTT
few	TRBJ2-3	TRBV20-1	TRBD2	CSARVWRGTTDTQYF	TGCAGTGCTAGAGTTTGGCGGGGGACCACAGATACGCAGTATTTT
many	TRBJ2-6	TRBV20-1	TRBD1	CSARVGTGGSGANVLTF	TGCAGTGCTAGAGTGGGTACAGGGGGATCTGGGGCCAACGTCCTGACTTTC
.	TRBJ2-7	TRBV2	TRBD2	CASSATSGSYNEQYF	TGTGCCAGCAGCGCGACTAGCGGCTCCTACAATGAGCAGTACTTC
many	TRBJ2-7	TRBV12-5	TRBD2	CASGLFPSGGRSYEQYF	TGTGCTAGTGGTTTGTTCCCTAGCGGGGGCCGCTCCTACGAGCAGTACTTC
few	TRBJ1-5	TRBV10-3	.	CAIRDSYSNQPQHF	TGTGCCATCAGAGACAGTTATAGCAATCAGCCCCAGCATTTT
few	TRBJ1-4	TRBV5-6	.	CASSLRRLTNEKLFF	TGTGCCAGCAGCTTGCGGCGGCTCACTAATGAAAAACTGTTTTTT
many	TRBJ2-7	TRBV15	.	CATSRDVQGGYEQYF	TGTGCCACCAGCAGAGATGTTCAGGGAGGTTACGAGCAGTACTTC
.	TRBJ1-5	TRBV2	.	CATTDSNQPQHF	TGTGCCACCACAGATAGCAATCAGCCCCAGCATTTT
few	TRBJ2-3	TRBV7-6	TRBD2	CVSSPMAGGSTDTQYF	TGTGTCAGCAGCCCCATGGCGGGGGGGAGCACAGATACGCAGTATTTT
few	TRBJ1-1	TRBV7-9	.	CASSLQGPLNTEAFF	TGTGCCAGCAGCTTACAGGGGCCGCTGAACACTGAAGCTTTCTTT
.	TRBJ2-5	TRBV7-2	.	CASSLAGRGGTQYF	TGTGCCAGCAGCTTAGCTGGCAGGGGCGGGACCCAGTACTTC
many	TRBJ1-2	TRBV20-1	TRBD1	CSARDPLRGTGRGYTF	TGCAGTGCTAGAGACCCCCTCAGGGGGACAGGGCGCGGCTACACCTTC
many	TRBJ2-7	TRBV9	TRBD2	CASSPSASGGFSSYEQYF	TGTGCCAGCAGCCCCTCGGCCAGCGGGGGGTTTAGCTCCTACGAGCAGTACTTC
few	TRBJ2-7	TRBV13	.	CASSPSRDRRNEQYF	TGTGCCAGCAGCCCCTCCCGAGACCGACGGAACGAGCAGTACTTC
.	TRBJ2-1	TRBV7-9	.	CASKAGISDNEQFF	TGTGCCAGCAAGGCAGGGATCTCCGACAATGAGCAGTTCTTC
few	TRBJ2-5	TRBV7-7	.	CASSLFLGNEQYF	TGTGCCAGCAGCTTATTCCTCGGGAATGAGCAGTACTTC
many	TRBJ2-3	TRBV5-1	TRBD1	CASSLPSGTGPTDTQYF	TGCGCCAGCAGCTTGCCATCCGGGACAGGACCGACAGATACGCAGTATTTT
many	TRBJ2-3	TRBV12-3/TRBV12-4	TRBD2	CASSLGTSGGGRADTQYF	TGTGCCAGCAGTTTAGGGACTAGCGGGGGGGGACGCGCAGATACGCAGTATTTT
.	TRBJ1-6	TRBV5-1	TRBD1	CASSLSTGQGANNSPLHF	TGCGCCAGCAGCTTATCAACTGGACAGGGGGCGAACAATTCACCCCTCCACTTT
.	TRBJ2-5	TRBV6-5	TRBD2	CASWEAGGPGEQYF	TGTGCCAGCTGGGAAGCGGGGGGGCCCGGTGAGCAGTACTTC
many	TRBJ2-1	TRBV9	TRBD2	CASSTDVGGAYNEQFF	TGTGCCAGCAGCACAGACGTCGGGGGGGCCTACAATGAGCAGTTCTTC
.	TRBJ2-7	TRBV19	.	CASSIRYSYEQYF	TGTGCCAGTAGTATCCGGTATTCCTACGAGCAGTACTTC
few	TRBJ1-6	TRBV2	.	CASSSQGSAYNSPLHF	TGTGCCAGCAGTTCACAGGGTAGCGCCTATAATTCACCCCTCCACTTT
many	TRBJ1-2	TRBV12-3/TRBV12-4	TRBD1	CASRSTGGSGYTF	TGTGCCAGCAGATCGACAGGGGGAAGCGGCTACACCTTC
many	TRBJ2-5	TRBV7-9	.	CASSLGSRQETQYF	TGTGCCAGCAGCTTGGGGTCGCGACAAGAGACCCAGTACTTC
few	TRBJ1-5	TRBV19	.	CASSSLTGSRSNQPQHF	TGTGCCAGTAGTAGTCTTACCGGGTCACGGAGTAATCAGCCCCAGCATTTT
many	TRBJ2-3	TRBV6-1	TRBD2	CASSAKTSGGQDTQYF	TGTGCCAGCAGTGCCAAGACTAGCGGGGGTCAGGATACGCAGTATTTT
.	TRBJ2-2	TRBV7-3	.	CASSLMEGRLFF	TGTGCCAGCAGCTTAATGGAGGGGCGGCTGTTTTTT
few	TRBJ1-2	TRBV28	.	CASRTRDRYYGYTF	TGTGCCAGCAGAACCCGGGACCGCTACTATGGCTACACCTTC
.	TRBJ2-3	TRBV15	TRBD2	CATSGGGAADTQYF	TGTGCCACCAGCGGCGGGGGGGCGGCAGATACGCAGTATTTT
.	TRBJ2-3	TRBV4-2	.	CASSRNRIGRTSTDTQYF	TGTGCCAGCAGCCGAAACAGAATAGGACGGACCAGCACAGATACGCAGTATTTT
once	TRBJ1-3	TRBV6-5	.	CASSYSPGDGVDGNTIYF	TGTGCCAGCAGTTACAGCCCGGGGGATGGGGTCGACGGAAACACCATATATTTT
few	TRBJ1-1	TRBV6-2/TRBV6-3	.	CASSYEGGNTEAFF	TGTGCCAGCAGTTATGAGGGGGGGAACACTGAAGCTTTCTTT
few	TRBJ1-1	TRBV3-1	.	CASSQDLVSTEAFF	TGTGCCAGCAGCCAAGATTTGGTTAGCACTGAAGCTTTCTTT